This is a list of T cell receptor beta chains from one sample in a study of CXCR3-negative and CXCR3-positive naive CD8 T cells. TCRdb re-called the 5' RACE reads and shows each CDR3 protein once, DNA omitted. The table lists about 9,600 distinct CDR3 sequences. Sequenced sample: naive CXCR3- CD8+ T cells from blood. The receptors shown here come from a human donor in good health. Some clones in this sample may be carry-over from other donors' samples. The CDR3 runs from the conserved cysteine through the conserved F or W. A row's size may be missing; if present it is once, few, many or a size class.

>TRBJ1-1|-|TRBV4-1
CSSRQDLAEAFF
>TRBJ1-1|medium-sized|TRBV25-1
CASSELGQGMNTEAFF
>TRBJ2-3|medium-sized|TRBV7-3
CASSLDAGADTQYF
>TRBJ1-5|-|TRBV3-1
CASSQGQFSNQPQHF
>TRBJ1-4|-|TRBV12-3/TRBV12-4
CASSGDRADYANEKLFF
>TRBJ2-3|-|TRBV20-1
CSARTEGVLIPDTQYF
>TRBJ1-2|medium-sized|TRBV29-1
CSSGPDAEGPYGYTF
>TRBJ2-7|-|TRBV20-1
CSATGTRGGEQYF
>TRBJ2-1|-|TRBV2
CASRGGGVAFNEQFF
>TRBJ1-5|-|TRBV29-1
CSVGQGEGQPQHF
>TRBJ1-4|-|TRBV7-9
CASSSLGATNEKLFF
>TRBJ1-2|-|TRBV29-1
CSVEPGQGGGGYTF
>TRBJ1-1|medium-sized|TRBV7-6
CASSSIGSGFTEAFF
>TRBJ1-5|-|TRBV25-1
CASSAGHLDQPQHF
>TRBJ1-4|medium-sized|TRBV29-1
CSVLLGDRVEKLFF
>TRBJ2-1|-|TRBV5-6
CASSLTLQSSHNEQFF
>TRBJ2-3|medium-sized|TRBV7-9
CASSPTSGSPDTQYF
>TRBJ1-1|medium-sized|TRBV9
CASSVGAGHNTEAFF
>TRBJ1-4|medium-sized|TRBV29-1
CSGRRDEKLFF
>TRBJ1-1|-|TRBV12-3/TRBV12-4
CATIPRTSPPQAFF
>TRBJ2-1|-|TRBV27
CARSFPPGNEQFF
>TRBJ2-6|-|TRBV5-1
CASSLEGAAAGANVLTF
>TRBJ1-1|-|TRBV27
CASRDPGTEAFF
>TRBJ2-1|-|TRBV7-2
CASSLALWREISDEQFF
>TRBJ2-3|-|TRBV14
CASSQVSVDTQYF
>TRBJ1-3|-|TRBV2
CASSGREVDTIYF
>TRBJ2-6|-|TRBV29-1
CSVLTLDRGRPGANVLTF
>TRBJ2-1|medium-sized|TRBV27
CASSGVASGLDMANEQFF
>TRBJ2-3|medium-sized|TRBV24-1
CATSGERATDTQYF
>TRBJ2-1|medium-sized|TRBV14
CASSPRTATYNEQFF